The next 7 T cell receptor beta chains were all read from a single sample in a study of blood T cell repertoires in COVID-19. Some clones are missing from TCRdb's copy, which holds only in-frame ones; the method was immunoSEQ multiplex PCR. Among tens of thousands of clones, 90% were seen once, and the ten largest hold approximately 2.8%. Sequencing input: peripheral blood. These receptors all come from a middle-aged man with active COVID-19.

The rearrangement joins TRBV6-6 to TRBJ2-1; 7 bases are a match to TRBD1. Germline trimming cut 2 bases from V and 5 bases from J; bases unmatched to any gene: 3. The CDR3 totals 14 residues. CDR1 and CDR2 from the germline V gene are MNHNY and SVGAGI (reference sequence). DNA for the CDR3: TGTGCCAGCAGTTACCTGGGACAGAACAATGAGCAGTTCTTC. Translation: CASSYLGQNNEQFF.

The CDR3 is CASSYSSVNTGELFF. The CDR3, as DNA: TGTGCCAGCAGTTACTCCAGCGTAAACACCGGGGAGCTGTTTTTT. The genes are TRBV6-2 or TRBV6-3 and TRBJ2-2; D remains ambiguous. Germline-derived CDR1 and CDR2 are MNHEY and SVGEGT. Trimming took off 0 bases at V and 2 bases at J, with 7 bases between the two ends. The length of the CDR3 is 15 residues.

The CDR3 region is CASRRGDSPLYGYTF. The CDR3 nucleotides read TGTGCCAGCAGGCGAGGGGACAGTCCGCTTTATGGCTACACCTTC. The chain has TRBV2 and TRBJ1-2; 7 bases are shared with TRBD1. This CDR3 is 15 amino acids long. The germline V gene has CDR1 SNHLY and CDR2 FYNNEI. V was clipped by 6 bases and J by 5 bases; unmatched bases: 12.

This rearrangement joins TRBV7-9 to TRBJ1-6; a weak D match, TRBD1 (6 bases). CDR1 is SEHNR, CDR2 FQNEAQ, per germline (reference sequence). The CDR3 has 19 amino acids. Trimming pared 4 bases from V and 3 bases from J, leaving 22 bases between. DNA of the CDR3: TGTGCCAGCAGCTCCTCTGGCCTTACTAAAGGGGGCTATAATTCACCCCTCCACTTT. It encodes CASSSSGLTKGGYNSPLHF.

This clone appeared a few times. The chain couples TRBV18 to TRBJ1-2; tentative D call: TRBD1 (5 bases). Trimming took off 0 bases at V and 3 bases at J, with 14 bases between the two ends. Germline V gene sequence: CDR1 KGHSH, CDR2 LQKENI. The CDR3 has 16 residues. The DNA of the CDR3 is TGTGCCAGCTCACCACCAGAACAGGCCCACTACTATGGCTACACCTTC. Amino acid sequence: CASSPPEQAHYYGYTF.

The gene calls are TRBV10-3 and TRBJ1-2, with TRBD1 matching 9 bases. V was clipped by 6 bases and J by 0 bases; unmatched bases: 5. Germline V gene sequence: CDR1 ENHRY, CDR2 SYGVKD. The CDR3 sequence is 15 residues long. CDR3 coding DNA: TGTGCCATCAGCGGGACAGGGACGGCTAACTATGGCTACACCTTC. Translated: CAISGTGTANYGYTF.

V and J are TRBV20-1 and TRBJ1-4; D is uncertain. The germline V and J ends were trimmed by 5 bases and 8 bases, with 15 bases remaining between them. The CDR3 has 13 amino acids. Germline values: CDR1 DFQATT, CDR2 SNEGSKA (reference sequence). CDR3 region: CSARDGGVEKLFF. CDR3 coding DNA: TGCAGTGCTCGTGACGGTGGAGTGGAAAAACTGTTTTTT.